A selection of T cell receptor beta chains follows, all from one sample in a study of Graves' ophthalmopathy and Graves' hyperthyroidism. TCRdb re-called the multiplex PCR reads with MiXCR, one entry per CDR3 protein. The sample records roughly 600,000 distinct CDR3 sequences, under 45% being singletons. The sample taken for sequencing was peripheral blood or thyroid tissue (not recorded which). These receptor sequences come from an adult man with Graves' hyperthyroidism. Each CDR3 is given with its conserved first and last residue. Each record gives: V gene, CDR3 length, J gene, clone size, D gene, CDR3 DNA, CDR3 protein. A D gene is named only where the DNA matches it firmly. The size entry is marked missing in some rows and otherwise reads once, few, many or a size class.

>TRBV24-1|17|TRBJ2-6|many|TRBD1
TGTGCCACCAGTGGTGGGTCAGGGGGCTTTGGGGCCAACGTCCTGACTTTC
CATSGGSGGFGANVLTF
>TRBV10-3|13|TRBJ1-1|many|.
TGTGCCATCAGGGACAGTTTGAGTACTGAAGCTTTCTTT
CAIRDSLSTEAFF
>TRBV18|13|TRBJ1-1|.|.
TGTGCCAGCTCCCCGGGCCCGACTGGCGGGGCTTTCTTT
CASSPGPTGGAFF
>TRBV10-3|12|TRBJ1-1|.|TRBD1
TGTGCCATCAGTGAGTCGACAGGGGAGATCAAGTTT
CAISESTGEIKF
>TRBV29-1|11|TRBJ1-2|.|TRBD1
TGCAGCACCGGGCAGGGGGTCGGCTACACCTTC
CSTGQGVGYTF
>TRBV3-1|15|TRBJ1-6|.|TRBD1
TGTGCCAGCAGTCGTGGACAGGTTTATAATTCACCCCTCCACTTT
CASSRGQVYNSPLHF
>TRBV6-5|14|TRBJ2-2|.|TRBD2
TGTGCCAGCAGTTTACGCGGGAGGAATGGGGAGCTGTTTTTT
CASSLRGRNGELFF
>TRBV20-1|15|TRBJ1-5|.|TRBD1
TGCAGTGCTAGAGAAGGGACAGGGGGCAATCAGCCCCAGCATTTT
CSAREGTGGNQPQHF
>TRBV5-1|22|TRBJ2-2|.|TRBD2
TGCGCCAGCAGCCAAGACGCCTCCGGGACTAGCGGGTTAGGGGCGAACACCGGGGAGCTGTTTTTT
CASSQDASGTSGLGANTGELFF
>TRBV7-9|14|TRBJ1-4|.|.
TGTGCCAGCAGCTCCCCCCCAACTAATGAAAAACTGTTTTTT
CASSSPPTNEKLFF
>TRBV5-1|14|TRBJ2-5|many|.
TGCGCCAGCAGCTTGCCGCCATACCAAGAGACCCAGTACTTC
CASSLPPYQETQYF
>TRBV10-2|12|TRBJ1-1|many|.
TGCGCCAGCAGTAGTGCGCAACTTGAAGCTTTCTTT
CASSSAQLEAFF
>TRBV25-1|15|TRBJ1-1|.|TRBD1
TGTGCCAGCCATGAACAGGGGCCTGTTTTGACCGAAGCTTTCTTT
CASHEQGPVLTEAFF
>TRBV7-9|16|TRBJ1-3|many|TRBD1
TGTGCCAGCAGCTTAGGGGGGACAGGAGTCGGAAACACCATATATTTT
CASSLGGTGVGNTIYF
>TRBV24-1|15|TRBJ1-4|.|TRBD1
TGTGCCACCAGTACCCAGCGTAGGACAGGGGAAAAACTGTTTTTT
CATSTQRRTGEKLFF
>TRBV24-1|14|TRBJ2-7|many|TRBD1
TGTGCCACCAGTGCCGACAGGGACCCCTACGAGCAGTACTTC
CATSADRDPYEQYF
>TRBV7-9|16|TRBJ2-2|many|TRBD1
TGTGCCAGCAGCAGCTACAGGGGCCAAAACACCGGGGAGCTGTTTTTT
CASSSYRGQNTGELFF
>TRBV20-1|14|TRBJ2-2|many|TRBD1
TGCAGTGCTAGCGGGACAGGGGGCCCCGGGGAGCTGTTTTTT
CSASGTGGPGELFF
>TRBV24-1|14|TRBJ2-2|.|.
TGTGCCACCAGTGAAGCAGGAAAGGCCGGGGAGCTGTTTTTT
CATSEAGKAGELFF
>TRBV7-2|14|TRBJ1-5|.|TRBD1
TGTGCCAGCAGACTTTCAGGGGGCCAAGAGACCCAGCATTTT
CASRLSGGQETQHF